A single sample is the source of the 23 T cell receptor beta chains below, sequenced in a study of CD8 T cells in ankylosing spondylitis. Study results and limitations: What appeared characteristic of ankylosing spondylitis blood was a TCR beta motif of eight or nine highly homologous variants.

Their antigens are not known. TCRdb redid the calling of the 5' RACE reads with MiXCR, one entry per CDR3 protein. The sample records around 220,000 distinct CDR3 sequences, 18% being singletons. Sequencing was carried out using blood, either unsorted or a sorted T cell fraction (not recorded which). The receptor source for this set is a male donor with ankylosing spondylitis.

This clonotype was seen more than once but under ten times. V gene TRBV19 combines with J gene TRBJ1-1; D remains unclear. Germline V gene data show CDR1 as LNHDA and CDR2 as SQIVND (reference sequence). The V and J ends lost 1 base and 4 bases respectively, with 13 bases between them. The CDR3 runs to 15 residues. For the CDR3, the DNA is TGTGCCAGTAGTATAGTGGCAGCAGTCGGCACTGAAGCTTTCTTT. This gives the protein CASSIVAAVGTEAFF.

This clonotype was observed a handful of times. This chain links TRBV5-1 with TRBJ2-7; D may be TRBD2 (7 bases). The CDR3 has 13 amino acids. From germline, CDR1 is SGHRS and CDR2 YFSETQ. Trimming stripped 4 bases from V and 6 bases from J, with 14 bases between. In DNA form, the CDR3 reads TGCGCCAGCAGCGTAGGGGGGGAGGGCGAGCAGTACTTC. Its translation: CASSVGGEGEQYF. The entire variable domain, with the rest obtained from reference TRBV5-1 and TRBJ2-7, is as follows: KAGVTQTPRYLIKTRGQQVTLSCSPISGHRSVSWYQQTPGQGLQFLFEYFSETQRNKGNFPGRFSGRQFSNSRSEMNVSTLELGDSALYLCASSVGGEGEQYFGPGTRLTVT.

This clonotype has just a few counts. V gene TRBV12-3 or TRBV12-4 combines with J gene TRBJ1-3; no clear D gene. The V and J ends lost 3 bases and 0 bases respectively, with 6 bases between them. The CDR3 loop spans 14 amino acids. As DNA, the CDR3 is TGTGCCAGCAGTTTTTTTATCTCTGGAAACACCATATATTTT. Translated, it gives CASSFFISGNTIYF.

This clonotype was detected a few times. The chain has TRBV6-5 and TRBJ2-6; no reliable D call. This CDR3 contains 16 residues. Trimming took off 0 bases at V and 0 bases at J, with 6 bases between the two ends. Germline V lookup: CDR1 MNHEY, CDR2 SVGAGI. CDR3 in amino acids: CASSYSRVSGANVLTF. In nucleotides, the CDR3 is TGTGCCAGCAGTTACTCCCGTGTCTCTGGGGCCAACGTCCTGACTTTC.

This clonotype was seen only a few times. V is TRBV4-1 and J is TRBJ1-6, with 7 bases that match TRBD1. In germline, CDR1 is MGHRA, CDR2 YSYEKL. After removal of 2 bases from V and 10 bases from J, the junction contained 11 bases not matched to a gene. This CDR3 contains 16 residues. CDR3 sequence (DNA): TGCGCCAGCAGCCAATCCCCGACAGGGCGGGACTCACCCCTCCACTTT. This codes for CASSQSPTGRDSPLHF.

This clonotype appeared a few times. The rearrangement links TRBV7-9 to TRBJ2-7, with TRBD2 identical over 7 bases. The CDR3 has 15 residues. V shed 5 bases and J 1 base; nucleotides not matched to a gene: 8. In germline, CDR1 is SEHNR, CDR2 FQNEAQ (reference sequence). CDR3 in amino acids: CASSDPGLPSYEQYF. CDR3 DNA: TGTGCCAGCAGCGACCCGGGACTACCTTCCTACGAGCAGTACTTC.

The genes are TRBV27 and TRBJ2-1, with a weak D call TRBD2 (5 bases). This CDR3 comprises 15 residues. V lost 6 bases and J 0 bases, leaving 12 bases between the germline ends. Germline CDR1 reads MNHEY; CDR2 reads SMNVEV (reference sequence). The CDR3, as DNA: TGTGCCAGCAGCGGAGCGGATAGCTCCTACAATGAGCAGTTCTTC. The encoded protein is CASSGADSSYNEQFF.

The rearrangement uses TRBV20-1 and TRBJ2-7, with D hard to call. Trimming removed 3 bases at V and 0 bases at J, with 15 bases between. The CDR3 spans 15 residues. Germline CDR1 reads DFQATT; CDR2 reads SNEGSKA (reference sequence). As DNA, the CDR3 is TGCAGTGCTAGGGCGCTTAGTGGCAGCTCCTACGAGCAGTACTTC. Its translation: CSARALSGSSYEQYF.

The gene calls are TRBV3-1 and TRBJ2-1; D possibly corresponds to TRBD2 (6 bases). Trimming stripped 1 base from V and 9 bases from J, with 13 bases between. There are 14 residues in the CDR3. From germline, CDR1 is LGHDT and CDR2 YNNKEL (reference sequence). In DNA, the CDR3 is TGTGCCAGCAGCCAAGGCACTAGCTGGAGTGAGCAGTTCTTC. Translated: CASSQGTSWSEQFF.

The chain joins TRBV7-2 to TRBJ2-1; D not certain. Trimming pared 1 base from V and 2 bases from J, leaving 6 bases between. The V gene's germline CDR1 is SGHTA and CDR2 FQGNSA. The CDR3 loop spans 14 amino acids. DNA for the CDR3: TGTGCCAGCAGCTTAGTTAGGACCTACAATGAGCAGTTCTTC. Its translation is CASSLVRTYNEQFF.

The chain combines TRBV19 with TRBJ2-1; the D gene is possibly TRBD1 (6 bases). Germline CDR1 LNHDA, CDR2 SQIVND (reference sequence). This CDR3 has 13 residues. The germline V and J ends were trimmed by 7 bases and 12 bases, with 19 bases remaining between them. CDR3 loop: CASKVQGQGGQFF. The CDR3 DNA is TGTGCCAGTAAGGTCCAGGGGCAAGGTGGGCAGTTCTTC.

This clonotype has just one count. The chain links TRBV24-1 to TRBJ2-7; the match to TRBD1 covers 7 bases. The CDR3 covers 16 residues. V lost 4 bases, J lost 6 bases, and 14 bases stayed unmatched. Germline loops: CDR1 KGHDR, CDR2 SFDVKD. CDR3 nucleotides: TGTGCCACCAGTGACCTTATTGACAGGGTGTCTCGCGAGCAGTACTTC. Protein: CATSDLIDRVSREQYF.

The V and J genes are TRBV5-3 and TRBJ2-5, with 10 bases identical to TRBD2. TRBV5-3 is given ORF status, its function remaining uncertain. With V trimmed by 10 bases and J by 0 bases, 21 bases remained unmatched. The CDR3 runs to 19 residues. The CDR3 here is CAGLGGDRTSGVYQETQYF. The CDR3 DNA is TGTGCCGGACTAGGGGGGGACCGCACTAGCGGGGTGTACCAAGAGACCCAGTACTTC.

This clonotype has more than one count but fewer than ten. The chain couples TRBV4-1 to TRBJ2-1; a possible D gene is TRBD2 (6 bases). CDR1 is MGHRA and CDR2 is YSYEKL in the germline V gene. V lost 2 bases and J 4 bases, leaving 18 bases between the germline ends. CDR3 size: 17 residues. In DNA, the CDR3 is TGCGCCAGCAGCCAACTTATTATAGCGGAGGGTTACAATGAGCAGTTCTTC. Protein: CASSQLIIAEGYNEQFF.

The chain joins TRBV12-3 or TRBV12-4 to TRBJ1-2; maybe TRBD1 (5 bases). V lost 6 bases to trimming and J lost 3 bases, with 23 bases between them. CDR3 size: 17 residues. CDR3 in DNA: TGTGCCAGCAGCGTAGGGCAGGGCGGTGGTGGCTACTATGGCTACACCTTC. As protein: CASSVGQGGGGYYGYTF.

This clonotype showed up just a few times. The V and J genes are TRBV14 and TRBJ2-1; D is ambiguous. Trimming stripped 0 bases from V and 8 bases from J, with 5 bases between. Germline values: CDR1 SGHDN, CDR2 FVKESK. There are 12 residues in the CDR3. In DNA form, the CDR3 reads TGTGCCAGCAGCCAAGAGTCCCATGAGCAGTTCTTC. Translated, it gives CASSQESHEQFF.

This clonotype was picked up a small number of times. The chain couples TRBV4-1 to TRBJ2-7; TRBD2 matches 7 bases. This CDR3 region has 15 residues. Trimming took 4 bases from V and 3 from J; bases not matched to a gene: 9. The germline V gene has CDR1 MGHRA and CDR2 YSYEKL. CDR3 sequence reads: CASSPAAGPSYEQYF. The CDR3 nucleotides read TGCGCCAGCAGCCCAGCAGCGGGACCTAGCTACGAGCAGTACTTC.

This rearrangement joins TRBV12-3 or TRBV12-4 to TRBJ2-7; no reliable D call. The V gene lost 8 bases and the J gene lost 4 bases, with 9 bases spanning the gap. The CDR3 is made up of 11 amino acids. The CDR3: CASGWAYEQYF. CDR3 DNA: TGTGCCAGCGGATGGGCATACGAGCAGTACTTC.

This clonotype turned up a few times. The CDR3 nucleotides read TGCAGCGTTGTGAGGACAGGGCCCAATGAGCAGTTCTTC. Translated: CSVVRTGPNEQFF. The chain carries TRBV29-1 and TRBJ2-1; 8 bases are shared with TRBD1. CDR3 size: 13 residues. Looked up from germline, CDR1 is SQVTM and CDR2 is ANQGSEA. With 4 bases clipped from V and 6 bases from J, the junction kept 5 bases outside the gene matches.

The chain recombines TRBV20-1 with TRBJ2-1; 8 nucleotides match TRBD1. Per germline, CDR1 DFQATT and CDR2 SNEGSKA (reference sequence). V dropped 3 bases and J dropped 0; count of bases not matched to a gene: 16. The CDR3 spans 19 residues. Written as DNA, the CDR3 is TGCAGTGCTAGTTTCCGGACAGGGCTAGCCTGGAGCTCCTACAATGAGCAGTTCTTC. It codes for CSASFRTGLAWSSYNEQFF.

This rearrangement joins TRBV20-1 to TRBJ2-7, with 8 nucleotides matching TRBD2. Germline V gene data show CDR1 as DFQATT and CDR2 as SNEGSKA (reference sequence). J lost 4 bases, V lost 7 bases, and 9 bases had no gene match. This CDR3 comprises 13 residues. In DNA form, the CDR3 reads TGCAGTGGGGGTAGCGGGATACGGTACGAGCAGTACTTC. Its protein product is CSGGSGIRYEQYF.

The chain uses TRBV9 and TRBJ2-1; D is unclear. Trimming shortened V by 4 bases and J by 8 bases, and 13 bases separated the two germline ends. The germline V gene has CDR1 SGDLS and CDR2 YYNGEE. This CDR3 spans 13 amino acids. Here the CDR3 DNA reads TGTGCCAGCAGCTCCCCGTACGGTTATGAGCAGTTCTTC. Protein sequence: CASSSPYGYEQFF.

DNA for the CDR3: TGTGCCAGCAGCTTTCATAGCGGGGGCGGGGAGACCCAGTACTTC. It is translated as CASSFHSGGGETQYF. The chain joins TRBV7-2 to TRBJ2-5; TRBD2 matches at 9 bases. V lost 3 bases and J lost 5; bases outside the gene matches: 7. The CDR3 runs to 15 residues. CDR1 and CDR2 from the germline V gene are SGHTA and FQGNSA.